The present entry profiles one T cell receptor (beta chain) with its context. The entry originates in a study of blood T cell repertoires in COVID-19. The ends were cut back, 1 base at V and 2 bases at J, with 22 bases in the middle. The CDR3 is 19 residues long. CDR1 is SGHTA, CDR2 FQGTGA, per germline. Clones were read by immunoSEQ multiplex PCR, and TCRdb kept only the in-frame ones, dropping some. The data show roughly 230,000 clones, with more than 70% seen just once and just over 8.5% held by the top ten. The chain joins TRBV7-3 to TRBJ2-3; perhaps TRBD2 as D (5 bases). This clonotype originated in a middle-aged man with active or convalescent COVID-19. The sequenced material came from peripheral blood. The CDR3 is CASSLKTFGLARSTDTQYF. CDR3 nucleotide sequence: TGTGCCAGCAGCTTAAAGACATTCGGGCTAGCTCGTTCCACAGATACGCAGTATTTT.